This T cell receptor (beta chain) originates from a study of blood T cell repertoires in COVID-19. Study summary: Material from acute and convalescent COVID-19 was sourced from the United States, Italy and Spain.

The protocol was immunoSEQ multiplex PCR, while the TCRdb copy is restricted to in-frame clones and leaves out a portion. The sample lists approximately 68,000 clones, more than 60% seen once, with around a tenth in the top ten. Germline lookup yields CDR1 SGHTA and CDR2 FQGNSA. The CDR3 consists of 15 residues. V dropped 4 bases and J dropped 0 bases, with 10 bases sitting between them. This receptor was taken from a woman aged 45-60 years with acute or convalescent COVID-19. This chain uses TRBV7-2 with TRBJ1-3; perhaps TRBD1 as D (6 bases). The sequencing input was peripheral blood. This CDR3 is CASSSTGGSGNTIYF. For the CDR3, the DNA is TGTGCCAGCAGCTCGACAGGAGGCTCTGGAAACACCATATATTTT.